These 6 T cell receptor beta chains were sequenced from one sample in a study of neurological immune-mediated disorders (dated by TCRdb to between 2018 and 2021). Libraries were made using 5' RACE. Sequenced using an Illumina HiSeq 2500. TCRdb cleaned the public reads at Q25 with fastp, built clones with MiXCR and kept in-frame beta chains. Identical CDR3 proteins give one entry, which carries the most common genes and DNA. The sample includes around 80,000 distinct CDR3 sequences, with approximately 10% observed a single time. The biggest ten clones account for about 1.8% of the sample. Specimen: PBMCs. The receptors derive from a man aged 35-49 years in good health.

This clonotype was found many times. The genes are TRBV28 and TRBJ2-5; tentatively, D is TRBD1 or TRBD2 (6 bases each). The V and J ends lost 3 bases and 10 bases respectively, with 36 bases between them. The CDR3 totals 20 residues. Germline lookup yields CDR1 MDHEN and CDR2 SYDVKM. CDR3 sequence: CASSLATGITDPGKGGVQYF. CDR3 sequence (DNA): TGTGCCAGCAGTTTGGCAACAGGGATCACGGATCCCGGTAAGGGAGGAGTCCAGTACTTC.

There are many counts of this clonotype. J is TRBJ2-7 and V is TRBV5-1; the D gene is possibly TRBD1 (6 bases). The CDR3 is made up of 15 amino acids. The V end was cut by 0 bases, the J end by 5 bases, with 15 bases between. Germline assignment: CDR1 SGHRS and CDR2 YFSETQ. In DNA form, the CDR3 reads TGCGCCAGCAGCTTGGACTGGGGGTGGGACAACGAGCAGTACTTC. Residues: CASSLDWGWDNEQYF. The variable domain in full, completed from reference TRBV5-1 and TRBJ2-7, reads KAGVTQTPRYLIKTRGQQVTLSCSPISGHRSVSWYQQTPGQGLQFLFEYFSETQRNKGNFPGRFSGRQFSNSRSEMNVSTLELGDSALYLCASSLDWGWDNEQYFGPGTRLTVT.

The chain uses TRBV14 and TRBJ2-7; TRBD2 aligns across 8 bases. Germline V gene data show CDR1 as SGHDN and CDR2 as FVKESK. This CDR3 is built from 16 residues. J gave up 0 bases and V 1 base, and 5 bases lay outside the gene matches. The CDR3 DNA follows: TGTGCCAGCAGCCAAGGACTAGCGCCCTACTCCTACGAGCAGTACTTC. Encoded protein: CASSQGLAPYSYEQYF.

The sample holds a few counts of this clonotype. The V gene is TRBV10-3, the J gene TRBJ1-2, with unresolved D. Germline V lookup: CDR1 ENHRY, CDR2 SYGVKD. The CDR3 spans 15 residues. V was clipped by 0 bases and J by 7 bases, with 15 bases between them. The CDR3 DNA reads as TGTGCCATCAGTGAGTCGAGGGCCCAGCGATCTGGCTACACCTTC. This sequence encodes CAISESRAQRSGYTF.

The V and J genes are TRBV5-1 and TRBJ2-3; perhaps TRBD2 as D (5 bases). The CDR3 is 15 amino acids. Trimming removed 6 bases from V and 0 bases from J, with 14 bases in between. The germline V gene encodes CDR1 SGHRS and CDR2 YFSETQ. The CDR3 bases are TGCGCCAGCATCCTAGCTGACCCTAGCACAGATACGCAGTATTTT. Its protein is CASILADPSTDTQYF.

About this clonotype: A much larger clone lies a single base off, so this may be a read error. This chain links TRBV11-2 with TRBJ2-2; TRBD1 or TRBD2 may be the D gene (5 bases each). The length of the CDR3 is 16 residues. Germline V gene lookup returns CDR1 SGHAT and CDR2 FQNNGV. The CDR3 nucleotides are TGTGCCAGCACCAATTGGGGACGGATGAACACCAGGGAGCTGTTTTTT. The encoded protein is CASTNWGRMNTRELFF.